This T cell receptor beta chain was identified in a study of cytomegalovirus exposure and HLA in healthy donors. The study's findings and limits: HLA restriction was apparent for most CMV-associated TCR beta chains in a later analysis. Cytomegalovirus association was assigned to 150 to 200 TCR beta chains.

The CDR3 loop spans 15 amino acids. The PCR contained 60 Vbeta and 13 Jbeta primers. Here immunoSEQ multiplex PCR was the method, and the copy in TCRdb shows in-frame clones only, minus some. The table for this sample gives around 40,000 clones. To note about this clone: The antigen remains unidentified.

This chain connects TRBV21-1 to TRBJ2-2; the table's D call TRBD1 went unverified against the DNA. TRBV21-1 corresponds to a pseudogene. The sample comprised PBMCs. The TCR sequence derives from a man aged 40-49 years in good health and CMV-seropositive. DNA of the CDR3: TGTGCCAGCAGCAAAGCGGCCAGGAACACCGGGGAGCTGTTTTTT. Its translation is CASSKAARNTGELFF.